This T cell receptor beta chain was obtained from a study of siplizumab effects on memory and regulatory T cells. Whole-study results and caveats: Siplizumab significantly lowered the alloreactive sequences that could be traced to unstimulated CD4+ memory cells. Memory cells seemed less diverse than naive T cells, which seemed major alloresponse contributors.

A note on this clone: The antigen is not known.

Each sample contributed roughly 9.3 x 10^4 TCR templates to the assay. TCRdb keeps only in-frame clones here, not all; method: immunoSEQ multiplex PCR. The top ten clones hold around 1.1% of a sample with roughly 100,000 clones, about 94% of them seen once. The length of the CDR3 is 21 residues. J gave up 2 bases and V 6 bases, and 23 bases lay outside the gene matches. The germline CDR1 and CDR2 sequences are LNHDA and SQIVND (reference sequence). The chain employs TRBV19 and TRBJ1-5, with 9 bases lining up with TRBD1. The sequencing sample was made of CD4+ T cells sorted from blood. The clonotype was recovered from a human donor in good health. CDR3 region: CASSLRRGWGQGTLRNQPQHF. CDR3 nucleotides: TGTGCCAGTAGCCTACGCCGGGGTTGGGGACAGGGAACGCTTCGCAATCAGCCCCAGCATTTT.